A single sample is the source of the 9 T cell receptor beta chains below, sequenced in a study of T-cell reconstitution after alpha-beta-depleted transplantation in children (dated by TCRdb to about 2016). The intended sense of this specimen's treatment or condition label: allogeneic hematopoietic cell transplantation with graft depleted of TCRalphabeta T cells and CD19 B cells. Library preparation used PCR. The sequencer listed for this sample is Illumina HiSeq 2500. Molecular barcoding was employed in the preparation of TCR libraries, with unique molecular identifiers being used to normalize TCRbeta repertoire quantification. Clones were called with MiXCR by TCRdb after fastp trimmed the public reads at Q25, and only in-frame beta chains were retained. CDR3 protein duplicates are merged, each entry listing the most common genes and DNA. The sample has 670,000 or so distinct CDR3 sequences on record, around 13% of them singletons. Clones ranked in the top ten supply 0.79% of the sample.

The material was PBMCs, obtained before TCRalphabeta/CD19-depleted stem cell transplant. These receptors all come from a girl aged 2-15 years with congenital amegakaryocytic thrombocytopenia, due to receive a stem cell transplant.

The chain carries TRBV29-1 and TRBJ2-1; 8 bases match TRBD2. This CDR3 spans 15 amino acids. Germline trimming cut 0 bases from V and 4 bases from J; bases unmatched to any gene: 5. Germline V lookup: CDR1 SQVTM, CDR2 ANQGSEA. CDR3: CSVEDYGRDYNEQFF. The CDR3 DNA sequence: TGCAGCGTTGAAGATTACGGGAGGGATTACAATGAGCAGTTCTTC.

This sequence joins TRBV18 and TRBJ2-1; D not certain. The CDR3 sequence is 15 residues long. Germline CDR1 KGHSH, CDR2 LQKENI. Trimming removed 4 bases at V and 1 base at J, with 11 bases between. For the CDR3, the DNA is TGTGCCAGCTCACGGTCCACAAATTCCTACAATGAGCAGTTCTTC. This translates into CASSRSTNSYNEQFF.

This clonotype was detected only a few times. The chain recombines TRBV12-3 or TRBV12-4 with TRBJ2-7; 11 bases are a match to TRBD1. CDR3 length equals 14 residues. V lost 6 bases to trimming and J lost 6 bases; unmatched junction nucleotides: 7. The CDR3 region has the DNA TGTGCCAGCAGGGGGACGGGACAGGGGGGCGAGCAGTACTTC. This sequence encodes CASRGTGQGGEQYF.

In its sample, this clonotype was seen a few times. The CDR3 coding sequence is TGCGCCAGCAGCTTGCCCGGGACTAGCGTCCATGAGCAGTTCTTC. The encoded protein is CASSLPGTSVHEQFF. The chain uses TRBV5-1 and TRBJ2-1; the match to TRBD2 covers 10 bases. The CDR3 totals 15 residues. V lost 1 base to trimming and J lost 8 bases; unmatched junction nucleotides: 6. Germline V gene sequence: CDR1 SGHRS, CDR2 YFSETQ.

With regard to this clonotype: This could be a read error, since a much larger clone is one nucleotide away. No DNA is shown, since the ends of the CDR3 on it are uncertain; the CDR3 is the one TCRdb lists. The rearrangement links TRBV29-1 to TRBJ1-2. The CDR3 has 14 amino acids, counting both end residues. The germline V gene encodes CDR1 SQVTM and CDR2 ANQGSEA. The CDR3 sequence is CSVGEGSTNYGDTF.

This clonotype was detected only a few times. The chain couples TRBV30 to TRBJ2-1; no clear D gene. The germline gives CDR1 GTSNPN, CDR2 SVGIG (reference sequence). The CDR3 sequence is 12 residues long. V was trimmed by 7 bases and J by 4 bases, leaving 11 bases between them. In DNA form, the CDR3 reads TGTGCCTCCGTAGTCTCATACAATGAGCAGTTCTTC. Amino acid sequence: CASVVSYNEQFF.

The table lists this clonotype with a few counts. The CDR3 spells CASSPPPGPQETQYF. The CDR3, as DNA: TGTGCCAGCAGTCCCCCCCCGGGACCGCAAGAGACCCAGTACTTC. The rearrangement uses TRBV12-3 or TRBV12-4 and TRBJ2-5, with D possibly called TRBD1 or TRBD2 (5 bases each). Trimming stripped 5 bases from V and 2 bases from J, with 15 bases between. This CDR3 is 15 amino acids long.

This clonotype was counted between two and nine times. The gene calls are TRBV2 and TRBJ2-5; D is undetermined. Germline values: CDR1 SNHLY, CDR2 FYNNEI. There are 15 residues in the CDR3. Deletions cut 1 base from V and 3 bases from J, with 12 bases between. CDR3 residues: CASSEDLGLEETQYF. CDR3 sequence (DNA): TGTGCCAGCAGTGAAGATTTGGGCTTGGAAGAGACCCAGTACTTC.

Many counts were recorded for this clonotype. This sequence joins TRBV5-1 and TRBJ2-7, with a weak D call TRBD2 (5 bases). The CDR3 has 19 residues. Germline V gene lookup returns CDR1 SGHRS and CDR2 YFSETQ. V shed 0 bases and J shed 3 bases, with 25 bases lying between them. The CDR3 loop reads CASSLGLLLFPELNYEQYF. CDR3 coding DNA: TGCGCCAGCAGCTTGGGACTACTACTGTTCCCGGAACTAAACTACGAGCAGTACTTC.